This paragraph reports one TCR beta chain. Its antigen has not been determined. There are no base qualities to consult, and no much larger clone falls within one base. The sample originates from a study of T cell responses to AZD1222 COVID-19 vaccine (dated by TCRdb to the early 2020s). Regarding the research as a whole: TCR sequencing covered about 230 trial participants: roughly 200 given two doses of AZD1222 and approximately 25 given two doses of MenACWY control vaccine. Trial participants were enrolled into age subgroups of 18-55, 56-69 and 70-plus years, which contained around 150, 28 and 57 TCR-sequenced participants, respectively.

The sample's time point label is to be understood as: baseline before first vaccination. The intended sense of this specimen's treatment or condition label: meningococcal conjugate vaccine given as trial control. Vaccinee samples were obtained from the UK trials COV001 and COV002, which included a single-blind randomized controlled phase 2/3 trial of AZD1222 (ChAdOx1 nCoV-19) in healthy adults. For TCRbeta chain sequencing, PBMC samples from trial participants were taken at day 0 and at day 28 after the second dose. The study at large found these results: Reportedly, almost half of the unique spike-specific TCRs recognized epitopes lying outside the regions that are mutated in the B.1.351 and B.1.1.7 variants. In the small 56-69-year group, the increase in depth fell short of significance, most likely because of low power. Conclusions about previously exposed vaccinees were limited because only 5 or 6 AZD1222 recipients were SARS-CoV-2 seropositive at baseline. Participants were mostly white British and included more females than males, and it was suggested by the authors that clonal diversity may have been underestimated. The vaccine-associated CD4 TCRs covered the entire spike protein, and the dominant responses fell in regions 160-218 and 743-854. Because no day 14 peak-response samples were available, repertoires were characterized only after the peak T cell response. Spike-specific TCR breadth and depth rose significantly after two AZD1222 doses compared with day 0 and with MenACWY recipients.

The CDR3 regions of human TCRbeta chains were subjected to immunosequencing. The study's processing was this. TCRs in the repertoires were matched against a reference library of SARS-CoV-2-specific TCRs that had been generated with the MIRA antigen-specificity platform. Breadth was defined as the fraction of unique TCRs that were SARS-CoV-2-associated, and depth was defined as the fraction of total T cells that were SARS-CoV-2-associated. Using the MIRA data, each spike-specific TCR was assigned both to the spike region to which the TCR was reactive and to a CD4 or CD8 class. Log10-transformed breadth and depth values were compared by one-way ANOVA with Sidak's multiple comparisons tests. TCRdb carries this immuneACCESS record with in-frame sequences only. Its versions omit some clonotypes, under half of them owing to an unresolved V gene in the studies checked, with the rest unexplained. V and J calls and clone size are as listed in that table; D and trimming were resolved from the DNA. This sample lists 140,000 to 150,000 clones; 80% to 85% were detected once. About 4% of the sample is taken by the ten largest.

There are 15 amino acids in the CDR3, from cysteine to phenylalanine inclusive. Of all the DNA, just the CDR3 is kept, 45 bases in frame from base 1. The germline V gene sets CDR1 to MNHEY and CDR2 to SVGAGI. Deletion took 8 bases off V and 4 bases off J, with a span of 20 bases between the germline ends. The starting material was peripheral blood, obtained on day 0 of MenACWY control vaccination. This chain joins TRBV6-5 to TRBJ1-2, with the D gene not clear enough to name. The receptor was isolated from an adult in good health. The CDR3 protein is CASGPGGVLSYGYTF. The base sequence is TGTGCCAGCGGACCGGGTGGGGTGCTTTCCTATGGCTACACCTTC.